Listed here are 20 T cell receptor beta chains from one sample, sequenced in a study of blood T cells in healthy people across ages. It was with a sample-barcoded 5' primer and a J-beta primer mix that a second PCR of roughly 6 to 12 cycles was run. MiXCR was run by TCRdb on the 5' RACE reads, yielding one entry per CDR3 protein. Among 1.8 million or so distinct CDR3 sequences listed, around 42% were seen once. Source material: blood. The receptors come from a human donor in good health.

The rearrangement links TRBV19 to TRBJ1-2; weak D call: TRBD1 (5 bases). The CDR3 spans 13 residues. The V and J ends lost 9 bases and 7 bases respectively, with 18 bases between them. Germline V lookup: CDR1 LNHDA, CDR2 SQIVND (reference sequence). In DNA, the CDR3 is TGTGCCAGCTCCCAGGGCACCGATGGTGGCTACACCTTC. Its protein is CASSQGTDGGYTF.

This clonotype occurred a few times. V and J are TRBV4-3 and TRBJ2-3; TRBD2 matches at 9 bases. Germline CDR1 LGHNA, CDR2 YSLEER. V was clipped by 0 bases and J by 10 bases; unmatched bases: 20. This CDR3 comprises 19 residues. CDR3 nucleotides: TGCGCCAGCAGCCAAGATGTTCGAGCGGGGGGTCGCCCGGCACTGGCGCAGTATTTT. Its protein is CASSQDVRAGGRPALAQYF.

This clonotype came up a few times. This chain links TRBV2 with TRBJ2-1; maybe TRBD1 (6 bases). Trimming stripped 5 bases from V and 4 bases from J, with 15 bases between. Germline CDR1 is SNHLY and CDR2 is FYNNEI. This CDR3 has 15 residues. The CDR3 nucleotides are TGTGCCAGCAGTAAAGACAGGCAAGGGTACAATGAGCAGTTCTTC. It yields the protein CASSKDRQGYNEQFF.

This clonotype was counted ten times or more. The rearrangement joins TRBV20-1 to TRBJ2-3; D call uncertain. The CDR3 has 15 amino acids. Trimming left V 1 base short and J 2 bases short, with 13 bases between. Germline V gene lookup returns CDR1 DFQATT and CDR2 SNEGSKA (reference sequence). The CDR3 protein is CSARGGARLTDTQYF. Written as DNA, the CDR3 is TGCAGTGCTAGAGGTGGAGCGAGACTCACAGATACGCAGTATTTT.

This clonotype was observed a handful of times. The chain uses TRBV20-1 and TRBJ2-7; 7 bases map to TRBD1. The CDR3 contains 13 residues. V shed 5 bases and J 7 bases; nucleotides not matched to a gene: 11. CDR1 DFQATT and CDR2 SNEGSKA come from the germline V gene (reference sequence). CDR3 protein: CSAGGQRPWEQYF. In DNA form, the CDR3 reads TGCAGTGCTGGGGGACAGCGCCCCTGGGAGCAGTACTTC.

The chain has TRBV6-1 and TRBJ2-4, with 7 nucleotides matching TRBD1. The J call is doubtful: the DNA matches TRBJ2-5 better. The CDR3 is 15 residues long. CDR1 is MNHNS, CDR2 SASEGT, per germline. The DNA of the CDR3 is TGTGCCAGCAGTGTGTTCACAGGGGAGCAAGAGACCCAGTACTTC. The encoded protein is CASSVFTGEQETQYF.

The rearrangement joins TRBV24-1 to TRBJ1-1; D is perhaps TRBD1 (6 bases). Trimming left V 2 bases short and J 3 bases short, with 9 bases between. In germline, CDR1 is KGHDR, CDR2 SFDVKD. The CDR3 runs 14 residues. CDR3 in DNA: TGTGCCACCAGTGATTCCGGGGGCCACACTGAAGCTTTCTTT. This gives the protein CATSDSGGHTEAFF.

Regarding this clonotype: A read error may produce the germline difference seen at one junction end. This chain links TRBV7-9 with TRBJ1-2; 7 bases agree with TRBD1. Germline V gene data show CDR1 as SEHNR and CDR2 as FQNEAQ (reference sequence). This CDR3 spans 14 amino acids. CDR3 nucleotides: TGTGCCAGCAGCCCGGGACAGACCAACTATGGCTGCACCTTC. Translating it yields CASSPGQTNYGCTF.

This chain joins TRBV30 and TRBJ1-2; 7 positions match TRBD1. Germline V CDR1 and CDR2: GTSNPN, SVGIG (reference sequence). J lost 7 bases, V lost 0 bases, and 5 bases had no gene match. This CDR3 is 13 amino acids long. The CDR3 protein is CAWSVYRGGGYTF. The CDR3 nucleotides are TGTGCCTGGAGTGTCTACAGGGGAGGTGGCTACACCTTC.

The CDR3 DNA reads as TGTGCCAGCAGCCAGGGAGGCCGCGGGGGCGAGCAGTACTTC. Amino acid sequence: CASSQGGRGGEQYF. V gene TRBV3-1 combines with J gene TRBJ2-5, with 7 bases matching TRBD2. Gene TRBJ2-7 matches the end of the DNA better, so the J call may be wrong. CDR3 length equals 14 residues. Per the germline V gene, CDR1 is LGHDT and CDR2 is YNNKEL (reference sequence).

This chain joins TRBV20-1 and TRBJ1-5; D gene ambiguous. Germline V gives CDR1 DFQATT, CDR2 SNEGSKA (reference sequence). The CDR3 length is 14 residues. Trimming removed 0 bases from V and 5 bases from J, with 11 bases in between. The CDR3 coding sequence is TGCAGTGCTAGAGAAGGCACCTTATATCAGCCCCAGCATTTT. Translated, it gives CSAREGTLYQPQHF.

This clonotype was counted between two and nine times. The V call is TRBV7-8, the J call TRBJ2-1; the D gene is possibly TRBD1 (5 bases). The germline gives CDR1 SGHVS, CDR2 FQNEAQ. Trimming pared 4 bases from V and 2 bases from J, leaving 12 bases between. The CDR3 sequence is 15 residues long. The chain's CDR3 is CASSWLGPTYNEQFF. The CDR3 DNA follows: TGTGCCAGCAGCTGGCTGGGGCCGACCTACAATGAGCAGTTCTTC.

The chain employs TRBV4-1 and TRBJ2-1; D is possibly TRBD1 (6 bases). CDR1 is MGHRA and CDR2 is YSYEKL in the germline V gene. The length of the CDR3 is 13 residues. V lost 5 bases to trimming and J lost 9 bases, with 14 bases between them. This chain's CDR3 is CASSSQRGIEQFF. CDR3 bases: TGCGCCAGCAGCTCCCAGAGGGGGATTGAGCAGTTCTTC.

This clonotype was observed at least ten times. V gene TRBV12-3 or TRBV12-4 combines with J gene TRBJ2-1; 7 bases are a match to TRBD1. The CDR3 extends over 13 amino acids. V lost 7 bases, J lost 7 bases, and 7 bases stayed unmatched. CDR3: CASTDQTGNEQFF. Here the CDR3 DNA reads TGTGCCAGCACCGACCAGACAGGGAATGAGCAGTTCTTC.

This clonotype was picked up a small number of times. The chain uses TRBV10-3 and TRBJ1-4, with 7 positions matching TRBD1. The CDR3 runs 13 residues. CDR1 and CDR2 (germline): ENHRY, SYGVKD. The ends lost 10 bases at V and 5 bases at J; junction bases unmatched: 7. The CDR3 coding sequence is TGTGCCAGCCAGGGACAGTCGAATGAAAAACTGTTTTTT. Translated: CASQGQSNEKLFF.

This clonotype is a singleton in its sample. The chain employs TRBV27 and TRBJ1-4, with 9 bases matching TRBD1. Trimming at V came to 5 bases and at J to 8 bases, leaving 9 bases not matched to a gene. The CDR3 covers 15 residues. Germline values: CDR1 MNHEY, CDR2 SMNVEV (reference sequence). The CDR3 region has the DNA TGTGCCAGCAGTCCCCGGGACAGGGCGGGCGAAAAACTGTTTTTT. It is translated as CASSPRDRAGEKLFF. Drawing the rest from reference TRBV27 and TRBJ1-4, the complete variable domain is EAQVTQNPRYLITVTGKKLTVTCSQNMNHEYMSWYRQDPGLGLRQIYYSMNVEVTDKGDVPEGYKVSRKEKRNFPLILESPSPNQTSLYFCASSPRDRAGEKLFFGSGTQLSVL.

This clonotype was found a few times. The V and J genes are TRBV10-3 and TRBJ1-6; D unresolved. Germline V gene sequence: CDR1 ENHRY, CDR2 SYGVKD. The CDR3 sequence is 13 residues long. The ends were cut back, 6 bases at V and 7 bases at J, with 10 bases in the middle. The CDR3 spells CAIRRLLNSPLHF. The CDR3 nucleotides are TGTGCCATCAGGAGACTGCTAAATTCACCCCTCCACTTT.

A word on this clonotype: The junction departs from the called germline gene at one end, perhaps through a read error. The chain uses TRBV4-1 and TRBJ2-1; D tentatively fits TRBD1 or TRBD2 (6 bases each). CDR3 length equals 18 residues. CDR1 is MGHRA, CDR2 YSYEKL, per germline. The chain's CDR3 is CASSPILGGPSSYNGQFF. CDR3 nucleotides: TGCGCCAGCAGCCCCATTCTAGGGGGGCCTAGCTCCTACAATGGGCAGTTCTTC.

The chain joins TRBV7-8 to TRBJ2-7, with D possibly called TRBD1 or TRBD2 (6 bases each). Germline CDR1 and CDR2: SGHVS and FQNEAQ. Trimming removed 5 bases at V and 1 base at J, with 15 bases between. This CDR3 is 15 amino acids long. CDR3 protein: CASSLGASVSYEQYF. DNA of the CDR3: TGTGCCAGCAGCCTGGGGGCTAGCGTATCCTACGAGCAGTACTTC.

The chain joins TRBV29-1 to TRBJ2-1, with D perhaps assigned TRBD1 or TRBD2 (6 bases each). The V end lost 7 bases, the J end lost 4 bases, and 14 bases lay between the germline ends. CDR1 is SQVTM and CDR2 is ANQGSEA in the germline V gene. The length of the CDR3 is 13 residues. CDR3 sequence reads: CSAGGQIYNEQFF. The CDR3 DNA reads as TGCAGCGCCGGGGGACAAATATACAATGAGCAGTTCTTC.